This TCR beta chain was captured by sequencing in a study of cytomegalovirus exposure and HLA in healthy donors. Study-wide findings and caveats: A later analysis found most CMV-associated TCR beta chains apparently HLA-restricted. Specificity for CMV antigens was confirmed in vitro for a few of the CMV-associated chains. Data from an earlier analysis indicated that most TCR beta V segments were productive either about 90% or about 30% of the time.

Likely unrecorded immune exposures existed in these nominally healthy donors. A note on this clone: Its target is not known.

Researchers ran the PCR with 60 Vbeta and 13 Jbeta primers. Measured with immunoSEQ multiplex PCR; TCRdb has only the in-frame clones, and not every one. This repertoire includes about 130,000 clones. Looked up from germline, CDR1 is ENHRY and CDR2 is SYGVKD. CDR3 size: 14 residues. The V end was cut by 0 bases, the J end by 7 bases, with 12 bases between. Specimen: PBMCs. This TCR was sampled from a woman in her 40s in good health and CMV-seropositive. The chain has TRBV10-3 and TRBJ2-5; no clear D. CDR3 residues: CAISESTQAGTQYF. CDR3 DNA: TGTGCCATCAGTGAGTCGACCCAAGCAGGGACCCAGTACTTC.